These 8 T cell receptor beta chains were all obtained from the same sample, sequenced in a study of blood T cell repertoires in COVID-19. Clones were read by immunoSEQ multiplex PCR, and TCRdb kept only the in-frame ones, dropping some. Found here are under 250,000 clones, around 82% of them singletons; the top ten hold 4.3%. The source material was PBMCs or T cells enriched from blood (not recorded which). Source of these receptors: a young man with acute COVID-19.

In its sample, this clone was seen once. V is TRBV2 and J is TRBJ2-3, with 8 bases identical to TRBD1. The length of the CDR3 is 16 residues. Looked up from germline, CDR1 is SNHLY and CDR2 is FYNNEI. Unmatched junction bases numbered 11, after V lost 6 bases and J lost 3 bases. CDR3 region: CASRGGGTGSTDTQYF. The CDR3 nucleotides read TGTGCCAGCAGAGGAGGCGGGACAGGAAGTACAGATACGCAGTATTTT.

This chain joins TRBV4-2 and TRBJ2-2, with 10 bases aligning to TRBD2. The CDR3 covers 18 residues. The trim removed 0 bases at V and 7 bases at J, leaving 11 bases unmatched. The germline CDR1 and CDR2 sequences are LGHNA and YNFKEQ. In nucleotides, the CDR3 is TGTGCCAGCAGCCAAGATTTGCGGAGCGGGGGGGCCGGCGGGGAGCTGTTTTTT. It codes for CASSQDLRSGGAGGELFF.

The chain uses TRBV6-5 and TRBJ2-1; TRBD2 matches 15 bases. This CDR3 is 15 amino acids long. CDR1 is MNHEY and CDR2 is SVGAGI in the germline V gene. V shed 6 bases, J shed 9 bases, and the junction held 6 bases outside the gene matches. CDR3: CASRGLAGGPIEQFF. CDR3 DNA sequence: TGTGCCAGCAGAGGACTAGCGGGGGGGCCAATTGAGCAGTTCTTC.

This chain connects TRBV6-2 or TRBV6-3 to TRBJ1-2; no firm D call. Germline V CDR1 and CDR2: MNHEY, SVGEGT. V lost 5 bases and J lost 6, with 13 bases in between. This CDR3 has 13 residues. DNA for the CDR3: TGTGCCAGCAGTCGGTCCTTCTCGGATGGCTACACCTTC. Protein: CASSRSFSDGYTF.

This rearrangement joins TRBV18 to TRBJ1-1; 7 positions agree with TRBD1. The CDR3 covers 15 residues. Germline CDR1 and CDR2: KGHSH and LQKENI. With 0 bases clipped from V and 2 bases from J, the junction kept 3 bases outside the gene matches. The CDR3 DNA follows: TGTGCCAGCTCACCACCACAGGGGCCCAACACTGAAGCTTTCTTT. This sequence encodes CASSPPQGPNTEAFF.

The V and J genes are TRBV15 and TRBJ1-5; a weak D match, TRBD1 (5 bases). The CDR3 runs 14 residues. Looked up from germline, CDR1 is LNHNV and CDR2 is YYDKDF (reference sequence). V lost 3 bases and J lost 4, with 10 bases in between. The CDR3 loop reads CATSSRQINQPQHF. The CDR3 DNA sequence: TGTGCCACCAGCAGCAGACAGATAAATCAGCCCCAGCATTTT.

The rearrangement joins TRBV6-5 to TRBJ2-3; TRBD1 matches 7 bases. Germline values: CDR1 MNHEY, CDR2 SVGAGI. This CDR3 has 13 amino acids. J gave up 8 bases and V 6 bases, and 8 bases lay outside the gene matches. CDR3 sequence: CASRWTGKGTQYF. CDR3 bases: TGTGCCAGCAGGTGGACAGGAAAGGGTACGCAGTATTTT.

This chain joins TRBV29-1 and TRBJ1-1; D may be TRBD1 (6 bases). V was shortened by 7 bases and J by 10 bases, with 19 bases between the two germline ends. The germline V gene encodes CDR1 SQVTM and CDR2 ANQGSEA. The CDR3 runs to 12 residues. The CDR3 nucleotides read TGCAGCGCCAGAGGGGGGAGGGAGGGAGCTTTCTTT. It yields the protein CSARGGREGAFF.